These T cell receptor beta chains were read from a single sample in a study of blood T cell repertoires in COVID-19. The table came from immunoSEQ multiplex PCR; TCRdb's copy has only in-frame clones and leaves some out. The data show around 430,000 clones, with about 91% seen just once and 10% to 15% held by the top ten. The sequencing input was peripheral blood. The receptors were gathered from a woman in her forties or fifties with COVID-19, enrolled during active disease. Each CDR3 is given with its conserved first and last residue. A D gene is named only where the DNA matches it firmly.

J: TRBJ1-2
D: -
V: TRBV21-1
CDR3: CASSQGGQPYGYTF

J: TRBJ2-2
D: TRBD2
V: TRBV24-1
CDR3: CATSDLSRSSGGAGELFF

J: TRBJ1-2
D: TRBD1
V: TRBV7-3
CDR3: CASSSGTGSSGYTF

J: TRBJ2-7
D: TRBD1
V: TRBV11-2
CDR3: CASSLLQGAPYEQYF

J: TRBJ1-5
D: TRBD1
V: TRBV5-6
CDR3: CASSLDQGAKDQPQHF

J: TRBJ2-7
D: -
V: TRBV5-1
CDR3: CASSLSSGLTYEQYF

J: TRBJ1-5
D: -
V: TRBV10-2
CDR3: CASTVTVKEPQHF

J: TRBJ1-1
D: TRBD1
V: TRBV7-8
CDR3: CASSLVWRTGGEAFF

J: TRBJ1-1
D: TRBD1
V: TRBV2
CDR3: CASGSGTANTEAFF

J: TRBJ2-7
D: TRBD1
V: TRBV24-1
CDR3: CATSGFETGGWEQYF

J: TRBJ1-2
D: TRBD1
V: TRBV7-2
CDR3: CASSGRQGNYGYTF

J: TRBJ2-2
D: TRBD2
V: TRBV5-1
CDR3: CASSFTSGNTGELFF

J: TRBJ2-3
D: TRBD2
V: TRBV25-1
CDR3: CASSISASGDTDTQYF

J: TRBJ1-1
D: -
V: TRBV12-3/TRBV12-4
CDR3: CASGRGMNTEAFF

J: TRBJ2-7
D: -
V: TRBV6-2/TRBV6-3
CDR3: CASSYGRAPSSNF

J: TRBJ1-2
D: -
V: TRBV27
CDR3: CASGGEPYGYTF

J: TRBJ1-5
D: -
V: TRBV27
CDR3: CASSLSGGNQPQHF

J: TRBJ2-5
D: TRBD2
V: TRBV5-4
CDR3: CASSLAGGETQYF

J: TRBJ2-2
D: -
V: TRBV10-3
CDR3: CAISESADTGELFF

J: TRBJ1-3
D: -
V: TRBV3-1/TRBV3-2
CDR3: CASSQVLGDTIYF

J: TRBJ1-5
D: -
V: TRBV21-1
CDR3: CASSKWGEPNQPQHF

J: TRBJ1-2
D: -
V: TRBV3-1/TRBV3-2
CDR3: CASSPDRYYGYTF

J: TRBJ2-1
D: -
V: TRBV14
CDR3: CASSQNRVNEQFF

J: TRBJ1-1
D: -
V: TRBV18
CDR3: CASSPNSRSDTEAFF

J: TRBJ1-1
D: -
V: TRBV11-2
CDR3: CASSLEYGTLSAHGAFF

J: TRBJ2-7
D: -
V: TRBV11-2
CDR3: CASSPMGGGWEQYF

J: TRBJ1-1
D: -
V: TRBV29-1
CDR3: CSAQSYMNTEAFF

J: TRBJ2-1
D: -
V: TRBV5-1
CDR3: CASSLDRAAYNEQFF

J: TRBJ2-1
D: TRBD1
V: TRBV29-1
CDR3: CRVITGGGNEQFF

J: TRBJ1-3
D: -
V: TRBV5-1
CDR3: CASSLGGYSSGNTIYF

J: TRBJ1-2
D: -
V: TRBV25-1
CDR3: CASSENRADGYTF

J: TRBJ2-1
D: -
V: TRBV7-2
CDR3: CASSLGKTYNEQFF

J: TRBJ2-2
D: TRBD2
V: TRBV4-2
CDR3: CASSQGGLAGTGELFF

J: TRBJ1-3
D: -
V: TRBV5-1
CDR3: CASSYGHQSSGNTIYF

J: TRBJ1-1
D: -
V: TRBV6-5
CDR3: CASSWGREDTEAFF

J: TRBJ2-3
D: -
V: TRBV4-1
CDR3: CASSQSEGGKTDTQYF

J: TRBJ2-7
D: TRBD2
V: TRBV27
CDR3: CASGDWGGEQYF

J: TRBJ1-1
D: -
V: TRBV15
CDR3: CATSLGRVNTEAFF

J: TRBJ1-1
D: -
V: TRBV5-1
CDR3: CASSQANTEAFF

J: TRBJ2-1
D: TRBD1
V: TRBV27
CDR3: CASRPTGVGEQFF

J: TRBJ1-2
D: -
V: TRBV2
CDR3: CASSRGGNYGYTF

J: TRBJ1-2
D: -
V: TRBV30
CDR3: CAWSASVARAFGYTF

J: TRBJ1-2
D: -
V: TRBV2
CDR3: CASREDLTAGFGYTF

J: TRBJ1-1
D: TRBD1
V: TRBV30
CDR3: CAWSVRRQGLGEAFF

J: TRBJ2-3
D: -
V: TRBV5-1
CDR3: CASSLGLATDTQYF

J: TRBJ1-5
D: -
V: TRBV6-2/TRBV6-3
CDR3: CASSPGGRQPQHF